The source of this TCR beta chain is a study of PD-1 blockade in mismatch repair-deficient tumors. Deletions cut 3 bases from V and 1 base from J, with 10 bases between. Germline V gives CDR1 LNHDA, CDR2 SQIVND (reference sequence). CDR3 size: 15 residues. Study observations and caveats: Tumor-resident clones, often absent from pretreatment blood, expanded after pembrolizumab and then contracted.

Points on this clone: Its antigen is currently unknown.

Libraries were prepared by immunoSEQ multiplex PCR; TCRdb keeps only in-frame clonotypes and omits some of them. The data contain about 84,000 clones, over 75% of them singletons. Mismatch repair deficiency was confirmed in all patients, by PCR or immunohistochemistry. The specimen was peripheral blood, collected 12 weeks after starting pembrolizumab. The clonotype originates from an adult with mismatch repair-deficient cancer. This rearrangement joins TRBV19 to TRBJ1-3, with D possibly being TRBD1 (5 bases). The chain's CDR3 is CASSMAGESGNTIYF. DNA for the CDR3: TGTGCCAGTAGTATGGCGGGGGAATCTGGAAACACCATATATTTT. Variable domain in full (rest from reference TRBV19 and TRBJ1-3): DGGITQSPKYLFRKEGQNVTLSCEQNLNHDAMYWYRQDPGQGLRLIYYSQIVNDFQKGDIAEGYSVSREKKESFPLTVTSAQKNPTAFYLCASSMAGESGNTIYFGEGSWLTVV.